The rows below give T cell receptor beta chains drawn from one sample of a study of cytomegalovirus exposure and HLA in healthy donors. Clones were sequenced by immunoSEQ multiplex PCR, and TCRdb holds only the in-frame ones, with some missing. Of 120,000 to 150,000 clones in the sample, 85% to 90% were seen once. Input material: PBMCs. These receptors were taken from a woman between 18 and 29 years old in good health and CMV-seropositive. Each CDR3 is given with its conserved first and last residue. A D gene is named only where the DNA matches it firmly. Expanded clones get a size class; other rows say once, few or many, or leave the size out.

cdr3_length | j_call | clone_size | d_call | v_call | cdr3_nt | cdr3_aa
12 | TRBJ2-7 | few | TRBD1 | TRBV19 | TGTGCCAGTAGTATGCAGGGGGACGAGCAGTACTTC | CASSMQGDEQYF
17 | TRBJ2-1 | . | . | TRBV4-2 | TGTGCCAGCAGCCAAGAAGTCGACAGGTGGGGTTTCAATGAGCAGTTCTTC | CASSQEVDRWGFNEQFF
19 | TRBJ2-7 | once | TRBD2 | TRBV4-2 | TGTGCCAGCAGCCCGCGTGAACTAGCGGGAGTCGTGGGCTCCTACGAGCAGTACTTC | CASSPRELAGVVGSYEQYF
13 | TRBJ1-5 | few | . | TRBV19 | TGTGCCAGTAGTATAGTCTCGTCCCAGCCCCAGCATTTT | CASSIVSSQPQHF
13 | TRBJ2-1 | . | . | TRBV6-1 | TGTGCCAGCACCCCGGGGTACTACAATGAGCAGTTCTTC | CASTPGYYNEQFF
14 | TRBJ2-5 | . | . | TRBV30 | TGTGCCTGGAGTGTAGGGGGTTTAGGGGAGACCCAGTACTTC | CAWSVGGLGETQYF
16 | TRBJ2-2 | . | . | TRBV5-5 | TGTGCCAGCAGCTTGGCCGGGTACGGGAGCACCGGGGAGCTGTTTTTT | CASSLAGYGSTGELFF
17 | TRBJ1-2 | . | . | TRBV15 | TGTGCCACCAGCAGAGATGGGGGGGGCCCAACGATCTATGGCTACACCTTC | CATSRDGGGPTIYGYTF
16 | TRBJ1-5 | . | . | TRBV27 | TGTGCCAGCATGTCCCCGCGTGGGGGCAGTAGTCAGCCCCAGCATTTT | CASMSPRGGSSQPQHF
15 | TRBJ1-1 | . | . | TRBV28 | TGTGCCAGCAGTTCCTCGACAGAGCTGAACACTGAAGCTTTCTTT | CASSSSTELNTEAFF
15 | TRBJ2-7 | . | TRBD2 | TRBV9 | TGTGCCAGCAGCCAGACCGCGGGAGGGACCTACGAGCAGTACTTC | CASSQTAGGTYEQYF
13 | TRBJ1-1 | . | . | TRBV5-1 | TGCGCCAGCATAGCGGGGCCGAACACTGAAGCTTTCTTT | CASIAGPNTEAFF
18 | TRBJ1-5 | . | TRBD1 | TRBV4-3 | TGCGCCAGCAGCCAATTTCTACCGGGACAGCTTAGCAATCAGCCCCAGCATTTT | CASSQFLPGQLSNQPQHF
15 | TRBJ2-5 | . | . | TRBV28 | TGTGCCAGCCACGTAGGAGGGGCTGACCAAGAGACCCAGTACTTC | CASHVGGADQETQYF
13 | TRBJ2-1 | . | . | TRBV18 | TGTGCCAGCTCAGCTGGACTTTACAATGAGCAGTTCTTC | CASSAGLYNEQFF
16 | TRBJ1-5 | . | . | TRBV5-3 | TGTGCCAGAAGCTTGACCCTCCAGGGTACGAATCAGCCCCAGCATTTT | CARSLTLQGTNQPQHF
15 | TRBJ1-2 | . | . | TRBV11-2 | TGTGCCAGCAGCTTATATACGGGGGTGGAGTATGGCTACACCTTC | CASSLYTGVEYGYTF
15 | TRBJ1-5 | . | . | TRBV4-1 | TGCGCCAGCAGCCAAGTGGCGGGTAGCAATCAGCCCCAGCATTTT | CASSQVAGSNQPQHF
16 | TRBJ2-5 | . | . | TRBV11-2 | TGTGCCAGCAGCTTAGATCTTCTGGGGGCGGGAGAGACCCAGTACTTC | CASSLDLLGAGETQYF
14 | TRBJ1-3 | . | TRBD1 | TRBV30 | TGTGCCTGGAGCCCGGGACAGCCTGGAAACACCATATATTTT | CAWSPGQPGNTIYF
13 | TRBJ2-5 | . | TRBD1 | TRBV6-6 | TGTGCCAGCAGTAGACAGGGCCAAGAGACCCAGTACTTC | CASSRQGQETQYF
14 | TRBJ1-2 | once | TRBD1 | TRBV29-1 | TGCAGCGAAACCCCGGGACAGGGCGGGTATGGCTACACCTTC | CSETPGQGGYGYTF
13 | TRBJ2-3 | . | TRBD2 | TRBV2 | TGTGCCAGCAGTCACCCCCGGGGGGAGGCGCAGTATTTT | CASSHPRGEAQYF
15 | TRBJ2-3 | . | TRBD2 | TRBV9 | TGTGCCAGCAGCGTACTAGCGGAGCGCACAGATACGCAGTATTTT | CASSVLAERTDTQYF
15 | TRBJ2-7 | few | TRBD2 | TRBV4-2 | TGTGCCAGCAGCCCCTCACTAGCGAGCCCCTACGAGCAGTACTTC | CASSPSLASPYEQYF
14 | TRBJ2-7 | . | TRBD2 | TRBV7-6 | TGTGCCAGCAGCCTCGGACTAGCGGCCCGCGAGCAGTACTTC | CASSLGLAAREQYF
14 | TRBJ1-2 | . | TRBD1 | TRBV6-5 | TGTGCCAGCAGGATGGGACAGGGAAGCTATGGCTACACCTTC | CASRMGQGSYGYTF
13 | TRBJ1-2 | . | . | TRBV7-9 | TGTGCCAGCCGAGAACCGAATACCTATGGCTACACCTTC | CASREPNTYGYTF
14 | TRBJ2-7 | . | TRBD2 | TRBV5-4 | TGTGCCAGCAGCGGGACTAGCGGGGCCTACGAGCAGTACTTC | CASSGTSGAYEQYF
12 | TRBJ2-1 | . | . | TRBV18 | TGTGCCAGCTCACCGGATACAGGGCTCAAGTTCTTC | CASSPDTGLKFF
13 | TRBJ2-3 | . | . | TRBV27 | TGTGCCAGCAGGGGGCTAGACACAGATACGCAGTATTTT | CASRGLDTDTQYF
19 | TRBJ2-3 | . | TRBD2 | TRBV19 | TGTGCCAGTAGTTCTACACAACGAAGAGAGAGCGGGAGTCCAGATACGCAGTATTTT | CASSSTQRRESGSPDTQYF
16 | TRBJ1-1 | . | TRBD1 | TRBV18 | TGTGCCAGCTCACTATCCCGGGACAGAACGAACACTGAAGCTTTCTTT | CASSLSRDRTNTEAFF